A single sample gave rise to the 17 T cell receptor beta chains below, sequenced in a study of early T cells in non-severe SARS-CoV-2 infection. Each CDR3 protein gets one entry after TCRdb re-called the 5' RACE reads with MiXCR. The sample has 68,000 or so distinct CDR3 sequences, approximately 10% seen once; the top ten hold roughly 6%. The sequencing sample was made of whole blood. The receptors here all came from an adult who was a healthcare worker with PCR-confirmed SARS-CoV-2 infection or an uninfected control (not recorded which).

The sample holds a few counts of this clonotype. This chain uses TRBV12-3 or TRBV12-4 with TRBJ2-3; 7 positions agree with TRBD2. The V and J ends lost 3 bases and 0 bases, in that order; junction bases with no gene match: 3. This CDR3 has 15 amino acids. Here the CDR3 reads CASSFSGTSTDTQYF. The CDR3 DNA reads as TGTGCCAGCAGTTTCAGCGGGACTAGCACAGATACGCAGTATTTT.

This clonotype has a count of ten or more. The CDR3 sequence is CASSHRVTNTEAFF. The CDR3 DNA sequence: TGTGCCAGCAGTCACAGGGTCACGAACACTGAAGCTTTCTTT. The chain recombines TRBV28 with TRBJ1-1; D may be TRBD1 (6 bases). Trimming took 5 bases from V and 1 from J, leaving 11 bases between them. The CDR3 covers 14 residues. The germline CDR1 and CDR2 sequences are MDHEN and SYDVKM.

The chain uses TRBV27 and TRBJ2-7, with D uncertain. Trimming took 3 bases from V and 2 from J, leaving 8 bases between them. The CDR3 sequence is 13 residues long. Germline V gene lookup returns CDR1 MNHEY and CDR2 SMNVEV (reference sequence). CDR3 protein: CASSLTGAYEQYF. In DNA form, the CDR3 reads TGTGCCAGCAGTTTGACTGGGGCCTACGAGCAGTACTTC.

The CDR3 region has the DNA TGTGCCAGCAGCCAAGCCCTCCCAGATACGCAGTATTTT. Translation gives CASSQALPDTQYF. This chain connects TRBV14 to TRBJ2-3; D unresolved. With 1 base removed from V and 4 bases from J, the gap between germline ends came to 6 bases. Looked up from germline, CDR1 is SGHDN and CDR2 is FVKESK. The CDR3 runs 13 residues.

Here the CDR3 DNA reads TGTGCCAGCAGTTACCCCAGGGGTAGGGGGACCCAGTACTTC. It translates to CASSYPRGRGTQYF. The rearrangement links TRBV6-5 to TRBJ2-5; TRBD1 is a possible D gene (6 bases). This CDR3 has 14 residues. Germline V gene sequence: CDR1 MNHEY, CDR2 SVGAGI. Trimming shortened V by 2 bases and J by 7 bases, and 14 bases separated the two germline ends.

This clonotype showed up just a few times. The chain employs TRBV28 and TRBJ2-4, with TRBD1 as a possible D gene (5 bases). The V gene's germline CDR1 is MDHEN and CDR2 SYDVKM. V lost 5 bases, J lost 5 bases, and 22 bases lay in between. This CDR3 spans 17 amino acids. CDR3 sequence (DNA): TGTGCCAGCAGTCTGACAGACAGATTGACGGCGGAAAACATTCAGTACTTC. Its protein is CASSLTDRLTAENIQYF.

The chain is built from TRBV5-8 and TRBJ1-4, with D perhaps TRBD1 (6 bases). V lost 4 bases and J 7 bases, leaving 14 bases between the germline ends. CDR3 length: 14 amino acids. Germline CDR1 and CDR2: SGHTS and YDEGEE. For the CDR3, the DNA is TGTGCCAGCAGCAAACAGGGTATTGCTGAAAAACTGTTTTTT. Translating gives CASSKQGIAEKLFF.

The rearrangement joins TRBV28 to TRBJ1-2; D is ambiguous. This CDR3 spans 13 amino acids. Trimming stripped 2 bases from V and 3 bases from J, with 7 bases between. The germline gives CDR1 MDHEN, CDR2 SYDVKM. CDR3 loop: CASSLATDYGYTF. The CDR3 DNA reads TGTGCCAGCAGTTTAGCTACTGACTATGGCTACACCTTC.

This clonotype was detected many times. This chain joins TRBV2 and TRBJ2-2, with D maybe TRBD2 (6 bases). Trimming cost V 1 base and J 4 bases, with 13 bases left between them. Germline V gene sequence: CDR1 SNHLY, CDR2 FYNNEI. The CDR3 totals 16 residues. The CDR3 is CASSEVGGLGTGELFF. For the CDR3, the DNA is TGTGCCAGCAGTGAAGTCGGAGGGTTAGGCACCGGGGAGCTGTTTTTT.

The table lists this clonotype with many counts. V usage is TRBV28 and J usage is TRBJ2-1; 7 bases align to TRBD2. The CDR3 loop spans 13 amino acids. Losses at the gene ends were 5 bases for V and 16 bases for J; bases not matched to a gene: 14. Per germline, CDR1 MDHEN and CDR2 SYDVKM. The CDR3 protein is CASSAGLTGGKFF. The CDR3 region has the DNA TGTGCCAGCAGTGCCGGACTAACGGGAGGAAAATTCTTC.

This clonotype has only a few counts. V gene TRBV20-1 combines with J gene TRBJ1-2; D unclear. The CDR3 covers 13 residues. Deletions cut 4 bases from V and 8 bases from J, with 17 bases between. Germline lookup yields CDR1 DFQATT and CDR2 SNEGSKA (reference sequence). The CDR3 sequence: CSATKVGSAGYTF. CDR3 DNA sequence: TGCAGTGCTACCAAAGTCGGTTCTGCAGGCTACACCTTC.

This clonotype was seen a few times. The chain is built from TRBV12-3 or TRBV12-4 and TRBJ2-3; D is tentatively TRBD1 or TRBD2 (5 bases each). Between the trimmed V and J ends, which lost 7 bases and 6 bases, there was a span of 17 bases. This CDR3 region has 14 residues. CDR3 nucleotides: TGTGCCAGCACCCCTCGGGGACCGCGGGATACGCAGTATTTT. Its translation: CASTPRGPRDTQYF.

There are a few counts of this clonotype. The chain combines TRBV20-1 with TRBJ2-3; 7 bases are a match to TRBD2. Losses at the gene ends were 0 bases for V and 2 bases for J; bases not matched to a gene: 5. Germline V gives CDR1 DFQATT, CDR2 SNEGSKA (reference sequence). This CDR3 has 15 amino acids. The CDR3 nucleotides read TGCAGTGCTAGAGATCGGGGGGATCACACAGATACGCAGTATTTT. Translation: CSARDRGDHTDTQYF.

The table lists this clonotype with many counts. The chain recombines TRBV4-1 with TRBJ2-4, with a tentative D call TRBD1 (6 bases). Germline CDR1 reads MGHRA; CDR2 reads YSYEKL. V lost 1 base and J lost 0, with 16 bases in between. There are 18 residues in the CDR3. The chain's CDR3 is CASSQGTQGHRAKNIQYF. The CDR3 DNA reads TGCGCCAGCAGCCAAGGTACACAGGGTCATCGAGCCAAAAACATTCAGTACTTC.

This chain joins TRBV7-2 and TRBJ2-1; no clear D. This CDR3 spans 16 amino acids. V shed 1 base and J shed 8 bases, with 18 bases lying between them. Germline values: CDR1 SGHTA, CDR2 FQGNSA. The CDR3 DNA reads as TGTGCCAGCAGCTTAGGACTCCCACTTAAGGGCCATGAGCAGTTCTTC. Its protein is CASSLGLPLKGHEQFF.

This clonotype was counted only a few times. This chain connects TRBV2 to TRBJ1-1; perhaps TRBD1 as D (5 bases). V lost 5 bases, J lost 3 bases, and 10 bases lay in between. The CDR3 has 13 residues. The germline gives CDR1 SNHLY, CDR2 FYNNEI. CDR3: CASSPEQDTEAFF. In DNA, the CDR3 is TGTGCCAGCAGTCCAGAACAGGACACTGAAGCTTTCTTT.

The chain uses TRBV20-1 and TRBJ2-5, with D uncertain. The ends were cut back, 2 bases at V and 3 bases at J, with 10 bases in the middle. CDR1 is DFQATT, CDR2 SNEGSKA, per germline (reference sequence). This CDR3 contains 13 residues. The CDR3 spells CSARKSWEETQYF. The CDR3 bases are TGCAGTGCTAGAAAGTCGTGGGAAGAGACCCAGTACTTC.